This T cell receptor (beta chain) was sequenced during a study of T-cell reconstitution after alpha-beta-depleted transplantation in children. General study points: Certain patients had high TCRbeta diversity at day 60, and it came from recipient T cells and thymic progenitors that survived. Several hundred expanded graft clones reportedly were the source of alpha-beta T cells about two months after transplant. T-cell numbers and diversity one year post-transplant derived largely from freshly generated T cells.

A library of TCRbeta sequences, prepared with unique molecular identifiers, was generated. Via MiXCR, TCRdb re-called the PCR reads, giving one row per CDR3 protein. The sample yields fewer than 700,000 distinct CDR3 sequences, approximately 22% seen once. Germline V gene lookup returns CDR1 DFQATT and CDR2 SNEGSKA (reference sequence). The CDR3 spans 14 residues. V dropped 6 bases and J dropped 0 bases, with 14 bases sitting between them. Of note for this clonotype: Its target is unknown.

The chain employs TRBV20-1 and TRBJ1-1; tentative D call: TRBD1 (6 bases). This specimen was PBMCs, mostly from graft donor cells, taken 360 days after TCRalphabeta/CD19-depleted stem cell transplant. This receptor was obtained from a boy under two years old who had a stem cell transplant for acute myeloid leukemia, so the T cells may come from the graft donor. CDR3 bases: TGCAGTGCGGGCCCGGGACACTTGAACACTGAAGCTTTCTTT. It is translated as CSAGPGHLNTEAFF.